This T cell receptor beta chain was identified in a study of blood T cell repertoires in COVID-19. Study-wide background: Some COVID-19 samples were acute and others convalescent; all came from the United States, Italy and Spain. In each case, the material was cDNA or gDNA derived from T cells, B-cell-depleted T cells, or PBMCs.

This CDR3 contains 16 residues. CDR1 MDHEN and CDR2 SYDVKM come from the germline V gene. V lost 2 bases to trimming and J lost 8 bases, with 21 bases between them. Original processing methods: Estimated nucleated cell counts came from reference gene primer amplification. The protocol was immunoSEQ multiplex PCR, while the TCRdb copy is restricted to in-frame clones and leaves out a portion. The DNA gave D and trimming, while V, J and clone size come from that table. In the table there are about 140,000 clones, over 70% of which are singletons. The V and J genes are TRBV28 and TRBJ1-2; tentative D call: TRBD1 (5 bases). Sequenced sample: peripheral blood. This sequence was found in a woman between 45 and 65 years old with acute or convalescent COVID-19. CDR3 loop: CASSLIQGIGAGGYTF. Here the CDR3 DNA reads TGTGCCAGCAGTTTAATTCAGGGAATAGGTGCGGGAGGCTACACCTTC.